This record looks at one T cell receptor (beta chain) sequence and its context. Its antigen is still unknown. Duration under 3 months, a NOSPECS grade of at least 4, and a Clinical Activity Score of at least 3 characterized the ophthalmopathy patients. These data originate in a study of T cells in Graves' hyperthyroidism and ophthalmopathy. Study results and limitations: Most thyroid clonotypes with frequency above 0.001 were detected in blood. Ophthalmopathy cases were set apart from stable hyperthyroidism by a 13 V-J model.

RNA transcripts served as the template for amplifying TCR beta CDR3 regions. First-round RT-PCR with HTBI primers amplified the TCR CDR3 region. Via MiXCR, TCRdb re-called the multiplex PCR reads, giving one row per CDR3 protein. This sample has hundreds of thousands of distinct CDR3 sequences; 11% to 15% occur once, and the top ten carry 25% to 30%. The sequence derives from a man between 50 and 59 years old with Graves' ophthalmopathy. The specimen sequenced was blood.

The CDR3 nucleotides read TGTGCCAGCAGCCTTTATACTAGCGGAACTTACAATGAGCAGTACTTC. It codes for CASSLYTSGTYNEQYF. The chain has TRBV11-2 and TRBJ2-7, with TRBD2 matching 8 bases. This CDR3 region has 16 residues. Germline assignment: CDR1 SGHAT and CDR2 FQNNGV. The V gene end was trimmed by 5 bases and the J gene end by 7 bases; junction bases not matched to a gene: 16.